The 16 T cell receptor beta chains presented below share a single source sample, sequenced in a study of CD8 T cells in Susac syndrome. cDNA came from about 0.51 to 1 ug RNA primed by random hexamers. TCRdb passed the immunoSEQ multiplex PCR reads through MiXCR, listing each CDR3 protein once. The sample lists some 200,000 distinct CDR3 sequences, over 85% seen once, with 0.085% to 0.13% in the top ten. Source material: CD4+ T cells from PBMCs. The receptors stem from a human donor in good health.

The chain combines TRBV9 with TRBJ2-1; TRBD2 matches at 11 bases. The germline V gene has CDR1 SGDLS and CDR2 YYNGEE. V gave up 0 bases and J gave up 13 bases; unmatched junction bases: 12. This CDR3 region has 16 residues. For the CDR3, the DNA is TGTGCCAGCAGCGTAGGGGCTAGCGGGAGGTCCTTAGGCCAGTTCTTC. Translation gives CASSVGASGRSLGQFF.

The J gene is TRBJ2-7, the V gene TRBV27, with 7 bases that match TRBD1. Germline values: CDR1 MNHEY, CDR2 SMNVEV (reference sequence). The J segment lost 5 bases and the V segment lost 6 bases, leaving 13 bases of the junction unmatched. The CDR3 is made up of 15 amino acids. CDR3: CASSIRRQGDNEQYF. The CDR3 bases are TGTGCCAGCAGCATCCGTCGACAGGGAGATAACGAGCAGTACTTC.

The V call is TRBV12-3 or TRBV12-4, the J call TRBJ2-1; 11 nucleotides line up with TRBD2. This CDR3 comprises 16 residues. Unmatched junction bases numbered 11, after V lost 6 bases and J lost 7 bases. For the CDR3, the DNA is TGTGCCAGCAGCTACCCTGGACTAGCGGGTCTGAATGAGCAGTTCTTC. It encodes CASSYPGLAGLNEQFF.

V usage is TRBV29-1 and J usage is TRBJ2-3; tentative D call: TRBD1 (6 bases). Trimming took 3 bases from V and 4 from J, leaving 14 bases between them. Per the germline V gene, CDR1 is SQVTM and CDR2 is ANQGSEA. The CDR3 extends over 14 amino acids. CDR3 nucleotides: TGCAGCGTTGACAACAGGGAAGCTCCAGATACGCAGTATTTT. It translates to CSVDNREAPDTQYF.

The rearrangement links TRBV15 to TRBJ1-5; D not certain. Trimming took off 2 bases at V and 8 bases at J, with 19 bases between the two ends. The CDR3 sequence is 16 residues long. Germline values: CDR1 LNHNV, CDR2 YYDKDF (reference sequence). The CDR3 DNA reads TGTGCCACCAGCAGAACACCGGGAACCGAGGGAAAGCCCCAGCATTTT. This translates into CATSRTPGTEGKPQHF.

This chain links TRBV7-9 with TRBJ2-2; no reliable D call. CDR3 length: 14 amino acids. Germline assignment: CDR1 SEHNR and CDR2 FQNEAQ (reference sequence). The germline V and J ends were trimmed by 2 bases and 3 bases, with 7 bases remaining between them. The CDR3 sequence is CASSLTQYTGELFF. The CDR3 DNA reads TGTGCCAGCAGCTTAACACAGTACACCGGGGAGCTGTTTTTT.

The chain recombines TRBV29-1 with TRBJ2-3; 12 nucleotides agree with TRBD1. The V segment lost 5 bases and the J segment 3 bases; nucleotides outside the gene matches: 12. The CDR3 covers 17 residues. The germline gives CDR1 SQVTM, CDR2 ANQGSEA. CDR3 DNA: TGCAGCGTTCGGGACAGGGGGCCAGAGTTTCGGACAGATACGCAGTATTTT. It specifies CSVRDRGPEFRTDTQYF.

The V and J genes are TRBV4-2 and TRBJ2-7, with TRBD2 matching over 8 bases. The length of the CDR3 is 16 residues. V trimming: 1 base; J trimming: 1 base; junction bases outside the gene matches: 6. Looked up from germline, CDR1 is LGHNA and CDR2 is YNFKEQ. The CDR3 nucleotides read TGTGCCAGCAGCCAAGGAAGCGGGAGTGTGTCCTACGAGCAGTACTTC. Residues: CASSQGSGSVSYEQYF.

The chain is built from TRBV4-2 and TRBJ2-7; 8 nucleotides align to TRBD2. Unmatched junction bases numbered 7, after V lost 1 base and J lost 2 bases. This CDR3 contains 16 residues. Germline CDR1 and CDR2: LGHNA and YNFKEQ. The CDR3 loop is CASSQARLARTYEQYF. CDR3 bases: TGTGCCAGCAGCCAAGCCCGACTAGCGCGAACCTACGAGCAGTACTTC.

The chain couples TRBV30 to TRBJ2-1; D call uncertain. V was cut by 0 bases and J by 3 bases, with 12 bases left in between. This CDR3 is built from 15 residues. CDR1 is GTSNPN, CDR2 SVGIG, per germline (reference sequence). The CDR3 loop reads CAWSVGSTDYNEQFF. The CDR3 DNA follows: TGTGCCTGGAGTGTAGGCAGCACCGACTACAATGAGCAGTTCTTC.

The chain joins TRBV24-1 to TRBJ2-7; possibly TRBD2 for D (5 bases). This CDR3 is built from 13 residues. Trimming removed 2 bases at V and 2 bases at J, with 6 bases between. Germline assignment: CDR1 KGHDR and CDR2 SFDVKD. The CDR3 is CATSDSGTYEQYF. The CDR3 nucleotides read TGTGCCACCAGTGATTCCGGGACCTACGAGCAGTACTTC.

The V gene is TRBV27, the J gene TRBJ2-3, with no clear D. The V and J ends lost 0 bases and 2 bases respectively, with 6 bases between them. Germline CDR1 and CDR2: MNHEY and SMNVEV (reference sequence). The CDR3 loop spans 14 amino acids. CDR3 protein: CASSLSSYTDTQYF. Here the CDR3 DNA reads TGTGCCAGCAGTTTATCCAGCTACACAGATACGCAGTATTTT.

The CDR3: CASRGGAATFYEQYF. The CDR3 DNA follows: TGTGCCAGCAGGGGGGGGGCAGCCACCTTCTACGAGCAGTACTTC. The genes are TRBV25-1 and TRBJ2-7, with TRBD2 as a possible D gene (7 bases). V lost 6 bases and J 3 bases, leaving 18 bases between the germline ends. The CDR3 covers 15 residues. Germline V CDR1 and CDR2: MGHDK, SYGVNS.

The J gene is TRBJ2-7, the V gene TRBV20-1; 9 positions agree with TRBD2. The CDR3 covers 12 residues. Germline CDR1 DFQATT, CDR2 SNEGSKA (reference sequence). Trimming cost V 6 bases and J 6 bases; bases outside gene matches: 6. The CDR3 region has the DNA TGCAGTGCCAGATCTAGCGGGACCGAGCAGTACTTC. Its translation: CSARSSGTEQYF.

The chain is built from TRBV20-1 and TRBJ2-1, with 10 bases matching TRBD2. Germline V lookup: CDR1 DFQATT, CDR2 SNEGSKA (reference sequence). J was trimmed by 4 bases and V by 5 bases; bases with no gene match: 8. The CDR3 has 15 amino acids. The CDR3 spells CSALSQLAGYNEQFF. The CDR3 DNA is TGCAGTGCTCTCTCCCAACTAGCGGGGTACAATGAGCAGTTCTTC.

This clonotype was observed a single time. The chain carries TRBV20-1 and TRBJ2-1; 9 nucleotides match TRBD2. The CDR3 is made up of 11 amino acids. The V gene's germline CDR1 is DFQATT and CDR2 SNEGSKA (reference sequence). The V and J ends lost 6 bases and 9 bases, in that order; junction bases with no gene match: 3. The CDR3 DNA reads TGCAGTGCCTTTAGCGGGAGTGAGCAGTTCTTC. Protein product: CSAFSGSEQFF.